This TCR beta chain stems from a study of T cell responses to AZD1222 COVID-19 vaccine. Concerning this clone itself: What it binds is not known.

Findings and limits, study-wide: Baseline serology detected seropositivity in only a handful of AZD1222 recipients. Reports indicate that nearly half of spike-specific TCRs are directed at unmutated variant regions. In a largely white British group with more females than males, clonal diversity was possibly underestimated. Increases in Spike-specific TCR breadth and depth were seen after two AZD1222 doses.

The protocol was immunoSEQ multiplex PCR, while the TCRdb copy is restricted to in-frame clones and leaves out a portion. The sample gives about 140,000 clones, around 90% of which show up once; about 4% is in the top ten. The material was peripheral blood, obtained 28 days after the second AZD1222 dose. The TCR was taken from an adult who received the AZD1222 COVID-19 vaccine.

CDR3: CASSQSSGRGATDTQYF. CDR3 sequence (DNA): TGCGCCAGCAGCCAGAGTAGCGGGAGGGGGGCCACAGATACGCAGTATTTT. The chain combines TRBV4-3 with TRBJ2-3, with 11 nucleotides matching TRBD2. V trimming: 3 bases; J trimming: 2 bases; junction bases outside the gene matches: 7. From germline, CDR1 is LGHNA and CDR2 YSLEER. The CDR3 consists of 17 residues.